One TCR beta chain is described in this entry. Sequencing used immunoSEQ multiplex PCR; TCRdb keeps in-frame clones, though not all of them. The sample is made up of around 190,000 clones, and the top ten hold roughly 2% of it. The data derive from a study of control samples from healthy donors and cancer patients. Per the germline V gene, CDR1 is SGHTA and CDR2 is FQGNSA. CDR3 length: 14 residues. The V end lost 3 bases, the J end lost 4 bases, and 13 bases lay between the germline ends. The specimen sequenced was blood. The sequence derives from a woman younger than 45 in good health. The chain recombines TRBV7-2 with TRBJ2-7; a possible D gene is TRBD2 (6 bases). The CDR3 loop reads CASSFRDFQYEQYF. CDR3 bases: TGTGCCAGCAGCTTTCGGGACTTCCAATACGAGCAGTACTTC.